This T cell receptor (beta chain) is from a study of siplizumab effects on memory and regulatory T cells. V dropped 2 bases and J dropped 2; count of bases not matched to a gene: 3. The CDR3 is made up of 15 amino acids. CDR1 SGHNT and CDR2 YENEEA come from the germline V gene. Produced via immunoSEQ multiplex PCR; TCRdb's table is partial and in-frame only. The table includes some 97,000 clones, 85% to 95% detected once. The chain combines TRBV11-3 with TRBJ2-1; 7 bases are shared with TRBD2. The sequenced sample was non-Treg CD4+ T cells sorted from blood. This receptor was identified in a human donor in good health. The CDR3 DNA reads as TGTGCCAGCAGCTTACGGAGCGGGACCTACAATGAGCAGTTCTTC. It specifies CASSLRSGTYNEQFF.